The subject of this entry is one T cell receptor (beta chain). Its matching antigen is unknown. The CDR3 consists of 15 residues. With 4 bases removed from V and 0 bases from J, the gap between germline ends came to 10 bases. Germline loops: CDR1 LGHNA, CDR2 YSLEER. These data belong to a study of vaccination and CD4 T cells after COVID-19. As for the study in general: Convalescent patients, SARS-CoV-2 positive by nasal swab PCR, comprised several mild cases and one severe case. Researchers treated control cultures with a CEFX pool, an HIV-1 Nef pool, or no peptide.

Sequenced with the Oncomine TCR Beta short-read assay was DNA taken from cultured CD4+ T cells. TCRdb itself ran the PCR reads through MiXCR, one entry per CDR3 protein. The sample shows about 12,000 distinct CDR3 sequences, roughly 29% of them seen only once. Treatment noted: approximately 9-day PBMC culture with coronavirus spike peptide pools or control peptides (ViraFEST assay). Culture of a few million PBMCs per well took place with 7.5 to 10 IU/ml IL-2 and roughly 10 ug/ml peptide pools. The source material was cultured CD4+ T cells from blood. The sequence was collected from a human donor with COVID-19. The J gene is TRBJ1-3, the V gene TRBV4-3; a weak D match, TRBD1 (5 bases). The CDR3 sequence is CASSLAGGSGNTIYF. CDR3 sequence (DNA): TGCGCCAGCAGCCTCGCGGGGGGCTCTGGAAACACCATATATTTT.